The 22 T cell receptor beta chains below were found in one sample sequenced in a study of CD8 T cells in ankylosing spondylitis. In TCRdb, the 5' RACE reads were re-called with MiXCR into one record per CDR3 protein. The table records 180,000 or so distinct CDR3 sequences, around 10% of them present only once. Specimen: blood, either unsorted or a sorted T cell fraction (not recorded which). The receptors come from a male donor with ankylosing spondylitis or in good health (not recorded which).

This clonotype was picked up many times. Relative to the germline gene, one junction end is altered; a read error may explain this. The gene calls are TRBV9 and TRBJ2-7; possibly TRBD1 or TRBD2 for D (6 bases each). The CDR3 spans 13 residues. Germline V gene sequence: CDR1 SGDLS, CDR2 YYNGEE. CDR3 DNA: TGTGCCAGCAGCGTAGACGGGGGCTACGAGCAGTATTTC. Its protein product is CASSVDGGYEQYF.

This clonotype appeared many times. The chain has TRBV27 and TRBJ1-5; D unresolved. This CDR3 contains 14 residues. The germline V gene has CDR1 MNHEY and CDR2 SMNVEV (reference sequence). Trimming took 5 bases from V and 0 from J, leaving 8 bases between them. CDR3 bases: TGTGCCAGCAGTCTGACGGGTAGCAATCAGCCCCAGCATTTT. Translation: CASSLTGSNQPQHF.

This clonotype showed up just a few times. V gene TRBV19 combines with J gene TRBJ2-3; TRBD2 matches at 11 bases. J was trimmed by 2 bases and V by 3 bases; bases with no gene match: 4. Germline CDR1 is LNHDA and CDR2 is SQIVND (reference sequence). This CDR3 region has 16 residues. CDR3 sequence reads: CASSIGTSGSTDTQYF. CDR3 DNA sequence: TGTGCCAGTAGTATTGGGACTAGCGGCTCCACAGATACGCAGTATTTT.

This clonotype was seen repeatedly, ten times or more. The rearrangement joins TRBV4-1 to TRBJ1-6; no firm D call. Trimming stripped 0 bases from V and 8 bases from J, with 14 bases between. The CDR3 length is 16 residues. Germline loops: CDR1 MGHRA, CDR2 YSYEKL. The CDR3 sequence: CASSQDPVPFDSPLHF. Here the CDR3 DNA reads TGCGCCAGCAGCCAAGATCCAGTGCCCTTCGATTCACCCCTCCACTTT.

Details on this clonotype: With a much larger clone just one base away, this may be a read error. V is TRBV28 and J is TRBJ1-5, with a tentative D call TRBD1 (5 bases). The V gene's germline CDR1 is MDHEN and CDR2 SYDVKM. The CDR3 covers 17 residues. CDR3 residues: CASSLWVPTDRNQPRHF. Here the CDR3 DNA reads TGTGCCAGCAGTTTATGGGTTCCGACAGACCGCAATCAGCCCCGGCATTTT.

This clonotype was seen more than once but under ten times. The chain employs TRBV7-2 and TRBJ2-7; 11 bases agree with TRBD2. The germline V gene encodes CDR1 SGHTA and CDR2 FQGNSA. With 5 bases clipped from V and 12 bases from J, the junction kept 12 bases outside the gene matches. CDR3 length: 14 amino acids. The CDR3 DNA sequence: TGTGCCAGCAGCCCCAATAGCGGGGGGGTTCCTCTGTACTTC. It encodes CASSPNSGGVPLYF.

Details on this clonotype: A much larger clone sits a single nucleotide away, making a read error possible. This chain joins TRBV2 and TRBJ2-6; D is undetermined. Germline CDR1 reads SNHLY; CDR2 reads FYNNEI. This CDR3 is 13 amino acids long. The CDR3 bases are TGTGCCAGCAGTGGCTCTGGGACCAACGTCCTGACTTTC. The encoded protein is CASSGSGTNVLTF.

There are a few counts of this clonotype. The chain links TRBV7-9 to TRBJ1-2; 7 positions agree with TRBD1. The CDR3 extends over 13 amino acids. The germline V gene encodes CDR1 SEHNR and CDR2 FQNEAQ (reference sequence). J gave up 6 bases and V 1 base, and 2 bases lay outside the gene matches. The CDR3 nucleotides are TGTGCCAGCAGCTTAGGACAGGGAGATGGCTACACCTTC. Its protein product is CASSLGQGDGYTF.

The chain employs TRBV5-6 and TRBJ2-1, with TRBD2 matching over 9 bases. The junction had 11 bases not matched to a gene; V was cut back by 0 bases and J by 7 bases. This CDR3 has 17 residues. Germline V CDR1 and CDR2: SGHDT, YYEEEE. The CDR3 DNA is TGTGCCAGCAGCTTGGTGGCTAGCGGGGCCTCCGGGAATGAGCAGTTCTTC. It encodes CASSLVASGASGNEQFF. The variable domain in full, with the rest retrieved from reference TRBV5-6 and TRBJ2-1, is DAGVTQSPTHLIKTRGQQVTLRCSPKSGHDTVSWYQQALGQGPQFIFQYYEEEERQRGNFPDRFSGHQFPNYSSELNVNALLLGDSALYLCASSLVASGASGNEQFFGPGTRLTVL.

V is TRBV7-2 and J is TRBJ2-7; TRBD1 matches 10 bases. Germline assignment: CDR1 SGHTA and CDR2 FQGNSA. V lost 1 base to trimming and J lost 4 bases; unmatched junction nucleotides: 10. The CDR3 has 17 residues. DNA for the CDR3: TGTGCCAGCAGCTTAGGCACGAATCCGGGACAGGGGTACGAGCAGTACTTC. This codes for CASSLGTNPGQGYEQYF.

The sample holds many counts of this clonotype. The chain employs TRBV9 and TRBJ1-3; D remains unclear. V lost 0 bases and J lost 4, with 14 bases in between. The CDR3 runs 16 residues. CDR1 is SGDLS, CDR2 YYNGEE, per germline. The CDR3 protein is CASSVGPDGSGNTIYF. CDR3 coding DNA: TGTGCCAGCAGCGTAGGGCCGGACGGATCAGGAAACACCATATATTTT.

This clonotype was seen only a few times. The V gene is TRBV7-9, the J gene TRBJ1-6, with D possibly matching TRBD1 (6 bases). The CDR3 length is 16 residues. The germline gives CDR1 SEHNR, CDR2 FQNEAQ (reference sequence). Between the trimmed V and J ends, which lost 8 bases and 0 bases, there was a span of 14 bases. The CDR3 region has the DNA TGTGCCAGCGCGGGGGGCCGTAGCTCCTATAATTCACCCCTCCACTTT. Amino acid sequence: CASAGGRSSYNSPLHF.

This clonotype showed up just a few times. This rearrangement joins TRBV19 to TRBJ2-2; no reliable D call. The CDR3 covers 13 residues. V dropped 4 bases and J dropped 5 bases, with 8 bases sitting between them. Germline lookup yields CDR1 LNHDA and CDR2 SQIVND (reference sequence). CDR3 protein: CASSTIGTGELFF. The CDR3 nucleotides read TGTGCCAGTAGTACGATTGGAACCGGGGAGCTGTTTTTT.

This clonotype was counted ten times or more. The genes are TRBV5-6 and TRBJ1-2, with TRBD1 matching 9 bases. The ends lost 3 bases at V and 0 bases at J; junction bases unmatched: 15. This CDR3 comprises 19 residues. In germline, CDR1 is SGHDT, CDR2 YYEEEE. This chain's CDR3 is CASSSRDRVTDGPNYGYTF. The DNA of the CDR3 is TGTGCCAGCAGCTCCCGGGACAGGGTCACCGATGGGCCTAACTATGGCTACACCTTC.

On this clonotype: The germline gene is not matched at one end of the junction; a read error may be the cause. CDR3 coding DNA: TGTGCCACCAGCGGGTCTCGAGCAGATATGCAGTATTTT. Amino acids: CATSGSRADMQYF. V usage is TRBV11-2 and J usage is TRBJ2-3, with D perhaps TRBD2 (6 bases). The V gene's germline CDR1 is SGHAT and CDR2 FQNNGV. This CDR3 comprises 13 residues.

This clonotype has at least ten counts. The rearrangement joins TRBV5-4 to TRBJ2-5; 8 nucleotides line up with TRBD1. The V gene end was trimmed by 0 bases and the J gene end by 4 bases; junction bases not matched to a gene: 17. Germline CDR1 is SGHNT and CDR2 is YYREEE (reference sequence). The CDR3 covers 19 residues. Written as DNA, the CDR3 is TGTGCCAGCAGCTTGGAGTCCGACAGGGGCCAATCATCGGGAGAGACCCAGTACTTC. Protein: CASSLESDRGQSSGETQYF.

This clonotype was seen many times. The chain links TRBV24-1 to TRBJ1-5; D not certain. Germline V gene sequence: CDR1 KGHDR, CDR2 SFDVKD. V gave up 9 bases and J gave up 11 bases, with 16 bases separating them. This CDR3 contains 12 residues. The CDR3: CATGSPRGAQHF. The CDR3 DNA reads TGTGCCACCGGGTCACCCCGCGGGGCCCAGCATTTT.

Many counts were recorded for this clonotype. This rearrangement joins TRBV7-6 to TRBJ2-7; the D gene is possibly TRBD2 (7 bases). The germline V gene encodes CDR1 SGHVS and CDR2 FNYEAQ. V lost 1 base and J lost 2, with 15 bases in between. The CDR3 runs 16 residues. The CDR3 region is CASSLGGLAATYEQYF. DNA of the CDR3: TGTGCCAGCAGCTTAGGGGGGCTAGCGGCCACCTACGAGCAGTACTTC.

The chain combines TRBV18 with TRBJ1-1; a possible D gene is TRBD1 (5 bases). The CDR3 runs 14 residues. Germline CDR1 is KGHSH and CDR2 is LQKENI. Between the trimmed V and J ends, which lost 3 bases and 4 bases, there was a span of 12 bases. DNA for the CDR3: TGTGCCAGCTCACCGGCGGGGGGGAGCACTGAAGCTTTCTTT. Its translation: CASSPAGGSTEAFF.

This clonotype has more than one count but fewer than ten. The chain links TRBV15 to TRBJ1-1; 9 bases fit TRBD1. The CDR3 is made up of 13 amino acids. V lost 5 bases, J lost 8 bases, and 6 bases stayed unmatched. Germline V gene sequence: CDR1 LNHNV, CDR2 YYDKDF (reference sequence). The CDR3 here is CATSLGTGWEAFF. The CDR3 DNA is TGTGCCACCAGCCTAGGGACAGGGTGGGAAGCTTTCTTT.

This clonotype has just a few counts. This sequence joins TRBV11-2 and TRBJ2-2; TRBD2 might be the D (5 bases). V was shortened by 5 bases and J by 2 bases, with 15 bases between the two germline ends. The CDR3 runs 16 residues. Germline loops: CDR1 SGHAT, CDR2 FQNNGV. CDR3 DNA sequence: TGTGCCAGCAGCCGTGGGAGCGGTAGTAACACCGGGGAGCTGTTTTTT. It specifies CASSRGSGSNTGELFF.

This clonotype showed up many times. The genes are TRBV6-1 and TRBJ2-1, with D hard to call. With 3 bases removed from V and 10 bases from J, the gap between germline ends came to 13 bases. Germline CDR1 and CDR2: MNHNS and SASEGT. The CDR3 runs to 13 residues. In DNA, the CDR3 is TGTGCCAGCAGTGATTTGACTCCCGTAGAGCAGTTCTTC. Translating it yields CASSDLTPVEQFF.